The 26 T cell receptor beta chains below all came from one sample that was sequenced in a study of blood T cell repertoires in COVID-19. TCRdb's table, derived via immunoSEQ multiplex PCR, lists solely in-frame clones and lacks some. The repertoire has around 77,000 clones, over 85% of them found once; the top ten carry about 17%. Sequencing input: peripheral blood. These receptors were collected from a woman older than 75 with active or convalescent COVID-19.

The chain carries TRBV6-5 and TRBJ1-2, with 9 bases fitting TRBD1. The ends lost 2 bases at V and 7 bases at J; junction bases unmatched: 2. This CDR3 spans 13 amino acids. CDR1 is MNHEY and CDR2 is SVGAGI in the germline V gene. The CDR3 DNA sequence: TGTGCCAGCAGTTACGGGACAGGGCCTGGCTACACCTTC. It yields the protein CASSYGTGPGYTF.

The chain joins TRBV6-5 to TRBJ1-2; D is undetermined. CDR3 length equals 15 residues. Trimming stripped 2 bases from V and 6 bases from J, with 16 bases between. Germline V CDR1 and CDR2: MNHEY, SVGAGI. CDR3 DNA sequence: TGTGCCAGCAGTTACGGGAGACGCCCGCTTAATGGCTACACCTTC. This sequence encodes CASSYGRRPLNGYTF.

As DNA, the CDR3 is TGCGCCAGCAGCCAGGGGAACGGGAGGACAGAGACCCAGTACTTC. Protein product: CASSQGNGRTETQYF. The chain is built from TRBV5-1 and TRBJ2-5; D perhaps matches TRBD2 (7 bases). Trimming cost V 4 bases and J 4 bases, with 17 bases left between them. Germline CDR1 is SGHRS and CDR2 is YFSETQ. The CDR3 has 15 amino acids.

The V call is TRBV13, the J call TRBJ1-2; tentative D call: TRBD1 (5 bases). This CDR3 comprises 15 residues. The V end lost 3 bases, the J end lost 1 base, and 12 bases lay between the germline ends. Looked up from germline, CDR1 is PRHDT and CDR2 is FYEKMQ (reference sequence). DNA of the CDR3: TGTGCCAGCAGCTTCCGGGACTTCCTTAACTATGGCTACACCTTC. Amino acids: CASSFRDFLNYGYTF.

The rearrangement uses TRBV7-9 and TRBJ2-5; 7 bases are shared with TRBD1. V trimming: 1 base; J trimming: 7 bases; junction bases outside the gene matches: 6. Germline CDR1 SEHNR, CDR2 FQNEAQ (reference sequence). CDR3 length: 14 amino acids. CDR3 protein: CASSLDGTAGTQYF. DNA for the CDR3: TGTGCCAGCAGCTTAGATGGGACAGCCGGGACCCAGTACTTC. Full variable domain (missing parts from reference TRBV7-9 and TRBJ2-5): DTGVSQNPRHKITKRGQNVTFRCDPISEHNRLYWYRQTLGQGPEFLTYFQNEAQLEKSRLLSDRFSAERPKGSFSTLEIQRTEQGDSAMYLCASSLDGTAGTQYFGPGTRLLVL.

This chain joins TRBV5-5 and TRBJ2-7; 9 bases are a match to TRBD1. V lost 4 bases and J lost 3; bases outside the gene matches: 2. Germline CDR1 SGHKS, CDR2 YYEKEE (reference sequence). The CDR3 covers 13 residues. The CDR3 here is CASSTGQGYEQYF. CDR3 nucleotide sequence: TGTGCCAGCAGCACGGGACAGGGCTACGAGCAGTACTTC.

In its sample, this clone was seen a few times. The V call is TRBV5-6, the J call TRBJ2-7, with 9 positions matching TRBD1. CDR3 size: 13 residues. Per germline, CDR1 SGHDT and CDR2 YYEEEE. The trim removed 6 bases at V and 5 bases at J, leaving 6 bases unmatched. The CDR3 protein is CASTRDRDHEQYF. The CDR3 DNA follows: TGTGCCAGCACCCGGGACAGGGACCACGAGCAGTACTTC.

The rearrangement joins TRBV4-2 to TRBJ2-7; 8 bases line up with TRBD2. This CDR3 is built from 19 residues. V lost 1 base to trimming and J lost 0 bases; unmatched junction nucleotides: 14. Germline values: CDR1 LGHNA, CDR2 YNFKEQ. CDR3 DNA sequence: TGTGCCAGCAGCCAAGCCTTGGCAGAACTAGCGGACCCCTCCTACGAGCAGTACTTC. Translation gives CASSQALAELADPSYEQYF.

The rearrangement joins TRBV7-9 to TRBJ1-1; the match to TRBD1 covers 8 bases. V was pared by 7 bases and J by 8 bases, with 12 bases of the junction left unmatched. Germline CDR1 and CDR2: SEHNR and FQNEAQ (reference sequence). The CDR3 consists of 14 residues. The CDR3 loop reads CASNFLQGGSEAFF. CDR3 nucleotide sequence: TGTGCCAGCAACTTTTTACAGGGGGGTTCGGAAGCTTTCTTT. Using reference TRBV7-9 and TRBJ1-1 for the parts outside the CDR3, the full variable domain is DTGVSQNPRHKITKRGQNVTFRCDPISEHNRLYWYRQTLGQGPEFLTYFQNEAQLEKSRLLSDRFSAERPKGSFSTLEIQRTEQGDSAMYLCASNFLQGGSEAFFGQGTRLTVV.

V and J are TRBV19 and TRBJ1-1, with TRBD1 as a possible D gene (5 bases). From germline, CDR1 is LNHDA and CDR2 SQIVND (reference sequence). The CDR3 loop spans 15 amino acids. Trimming left V 6 bases short and J 2 bases short, with 16 bases between. As DNA, the CDR3 is TGTGCCAGTAGCCCGGGAACGGGGGTTAACACTGAAGCTTTCTTT. Its protein is CASSPGTGVNTEAFF.

The chain carries TRBV5-3 and TRBJ2-7; 14 bases agree with TRBD2. TRBV5-3 is given ORF status, its function remaining uncertain. The J segment lost 0 bases and the V segment lost 4 bases, leaving 15 bases of the junction unmatched. CDR3 size: 20 residues. As DNA, the CDR3 is TGTGCCAGAAGCCTATACCGGACTAGCGGGGGGCCGCCTTTCTCCTACGAGCAGTACTTC. Its protein product is CARSLYRTSGGPPFSYEQYF.

The chain employs TRBV19 and TRBJ2-3; D remains unclear. Trimming shortened V by 7 bases and J by 1 base, and 9 bases separated the two germline ends. CDR1 and CDR2 (germline): LNHDA, SQIVND (reference sequence). The CDR3 is made up of 13 amino acids. This chain's CDR3 is CASIRSGTDTQYF. In nucleotides, the CDR3 is TGTGCCAGTATCAGATCTGGCACAGATACGCAGTATTTT.

The chain joins TRBV12-3 or TRBV12-4 to TRBJ1-4, with D perhaps matching TRBD1 (5 bases). This CDR3 has 12 residues. Trimming left V 10 bases short and J 7 bases short, with 13 bases between. CDR3 residues: CATGRGAEKLFF. CDR3 coding DNA: TGTGCCACGGGGAGGGGTGCTGAAAAACTGTTTTTT.

The chain combines TRBV2 with TRBJ1-2; D call uncertain. Germline V gives CDR1 SNHLY, CDR2 FYNNEI. V dropped 6 bases and J dropped 4 bases, with 18 bases sitting between them. This CDR3 region has 15 residues. The CDR3 sequence: CASSKGEGTLYGYTF. CDR3 sequence (DNA): TGTGCCAGCAGCAAAGGTGAGGGAACACTCTATGGCTACACCTTC.

The chain couples TRBV7-6 to TRBJ2-3; 9 positions match TRBD2. Germline CDR1 reads SGHVS; CDR2 reads FNYEAQ. V was clipped by 2 bases and J by 3 bases; unmatched bases: 6. CDR3 size: 16 residues. The CDR3, as DNA: TGTGCCAGCAGCTTAATGGGCGGGGGGGCGACAGATACGCAGTATTTT. It encodes CASSLMGGGATDTQYF.

The J gene is TRBJ2-7, the V gene TRBV10-3; D is undetermined. The V gene's germline CDR1 is ENHRY and CDR2 SYGVKD. Deletions cut 3 bases from V and 8 bases from J, with 11 bases between. CDR3 length: 12 amino acids. The CDR3 DNA reads as TGTGCCATCAGTGATTCCCAGGCGAAGCAGTACTTC. Protein: CAISDSQAKQYF.

This chain uses TRBV5-5 with TRBJ1-2, with 9 bases that match TRBD1. Germline CDR1 reads SGHKS; CDR2 reads YYEKEE (reference sequence). Losses at the gene ends were 2 bases for V and 7 bases for J; bases not matched to a gene: 9. The length of the CDR3 is 15 residues. The CDR3 here is CASSLTGTGSIGYTF. The CDR3 nucleotides are TGTGCCAGCAGCTTAACCGGGACAGGGAGTATTGGCTACACCTTC.

This chain links TRBV5-5 with TRBJ2-7; 12 positions agree with TRBD2. The V gene end was trimmed by 2 bases and the J gene end by 2 bases; junction bases not matched to a gene: 8. This CDR3 has 17 residues. Germline V gene sequence: CDR1 SGHKS, CDR2 YYEKEE (reference sequence). CDR3 in amino acids: CASSFLAGTSGPYEQYF. CDR3 coding DNA: TGTGCCAGCAGCTTCCTCGCAGGGACTAGCGGGCCCTACGAGCAGTACTTC. Combining the CDR3 with reference TRBV5-5 and TRBJ2-7 gives the whole variable domain DAGVTQSPTHLIKTRGQQVTLRCSPISGHKSVSWYQQVLGQGPQFIFQYYEKEERGRGNFPDRFSARQFPNYSSELNVNALLLGDSALYLCASSFLAGTSGPYEQYFGPGTRLTVT.

This clone has only one observation. The rearrangement links TRBV30 to TRBJ2-5; 8 bases match TRBD2. The length of the CDR3 is 14 residues. Unmatched junction bases numbered 13, after V lost 8 bases and J lost 5 bases. CDR1 is GTSNPN, CDR2 SVGIG, per germline (reference sequence). This chain's CDR3 is CAGQRGSAPETQYF. The DNA for the CDR3 is TGTGCCGGTCAGCGGGGGTCTGCCCCCGAGACCCAGTACTTC. Full variable domain (missing parts from reference TRBV30 and TRBJ2-5): SQTIHQWPATLVQPVGSPLSLECTVEGTSNPNLYWYRQAAGRGLQLLFYSVGIGQISSEVPQNLSASRPQDRQFILSSKKLLLSDSGFYLCAGQRGSAPETQYFGPGTRLLVL.

The chain is built from TRBV20-1 and TRBJ1-1, with a tentative D call TRBD1 (5 bases). Germline V gene data show CDR1 as DFQATT and CDR2 as SNEGSKA (reference sequence). This CDR3 spans 12 amino acids. The V end lost 3 bases, the J end lost 1 base, and 6 bases lay between the germline ends. As DNA, the CDR3 is TGCAGTGCTAGTGGGGCGAACACTGAAGCTTTCTTT. Translating it yields CSASGANTEAFF.

The chain links TRBV5-1 to TRBJ2-5; 7 bases match TRBD2. With 3 bases clipped from V and 7 bases from J, the junction kept 9 bases outside the gene matches. CDR3 size: 14 residues. The germline V gene encodes CDR1 SGHRS and CDR2 YFSETQ. In DNA, the CDR3 is TGCGCCAGCAGCTCCACTAGCGCCGGGAGGACCCAGTACTTC. This gives the protein CASSSTSAGRTQYF.

The chain carries TRBV19 and TRBJ2-1; TRBD1 aligns across 9 bases. V was pared by 4 bases and J by 3 bases, with 1 base of the junction left unmatched. Germline CDR1 is LNHDA and CDR2 is SQIVND (reference sequence). The CDR3 loop spans 14 amino acids. The CDR3 DNA is TGTGCCAGTAGTAGGACAGGGGTCTACAATGAGCAGTTCTTC. Its translation: CASSRTGVYNEQFF.

The rearrangement links TRBV7-9 to TRBJ2-3; 13 nucleotides match TRBD2. This CDR3 has 17 amino acids. Unmatched junction bases numbered 4, after V lost 0 bases and J lost 4 bases. Germline V gene data show CDR1 as SEHNR and CDR2 as FQNEAQ (reference sequence). The chain's CDR3 is CASSLATGLAGADTQYF. CDR3 nucleotides: TGTGCCAGCAGCTTAGCGACTGGACTAGCGGGGGCAGATACGCAGTATTTT. Variable domain in full (rest from reference TRBV7-9 and TRBJ2-3): DTGVSQNPRHKITKRGQNVTFRCDPISEHNRLYWYRQTLGQGPEFLTYFQNEAQLEKSRLLSDRFSAERPKGSFSTLEIQRTEQGDSAMYLCASSLATGLAGADTQYFGPGTRLTVL.

CDR3 nucleotides: TGTGCCAGCAGCTTGGCAGGCAGGGTGGTAGAGACCCAGTACTTC. Its protein product is CASSLAGRVVETQYF. V gene TRBV5-5 combines with J gene TRBJ2-5; D is perhaps TRBD1 (5 bases). Per germline, CDR1 SGHKS and CDR2 YYEKEE (reference sequence). Trimming pared 0 bases from V and 4 bases from J, leaving 13 bases between. The CDR3 has 15 amino acids.

This chain connects TRBV19 to TRBJ2-1; 8 bases are a match to TRBD1. This CDR3 has 16 residues. Germline V gives CDR1 LNHDA, CDR2 SQIVND (reference sequence). The V gene end was trimmed by 3 bases and the J gene end by 4 bases; junction bases not matched to a gene: 8. The DNA for the CDR3 is TGTGCCAGTAGTATCTCTTCGACAGGGGAGTACAATGAGCAGTTCTTC. Residues: CASSISSTGEYNEQFF.

The chain carries TRBV7-3 and TRBJ1-1, with 8 nucleotides matching TRBD1. Germline V lookup: CDR1 SGHTA, CDR2 FQGTGA. CDR3 length: 15 residues. V shed 5 bases and J 1 base; nucleotides not matched to a gene: 6. CDR3 loop: CASSPGTGQNTEAFF. The DNA for the CDR3 is TGTGCCAGCAGCCCCGGGACAGGCCAGAACACTGAAGCTTTCTTT. Full variable domain (remainder filled in from reference TRBV7-3 and TRBJ1-1): GAGVSQTPSNKVTEKGKYVELRCDPISGHTALYWYRQSLGQGPEFLIYFQGTGAADDSGLPNDRFFAVRPEGSVSTLKIQRTERGDSAVYLCASSPGTGQNTEAFFGQGTRLTVV.